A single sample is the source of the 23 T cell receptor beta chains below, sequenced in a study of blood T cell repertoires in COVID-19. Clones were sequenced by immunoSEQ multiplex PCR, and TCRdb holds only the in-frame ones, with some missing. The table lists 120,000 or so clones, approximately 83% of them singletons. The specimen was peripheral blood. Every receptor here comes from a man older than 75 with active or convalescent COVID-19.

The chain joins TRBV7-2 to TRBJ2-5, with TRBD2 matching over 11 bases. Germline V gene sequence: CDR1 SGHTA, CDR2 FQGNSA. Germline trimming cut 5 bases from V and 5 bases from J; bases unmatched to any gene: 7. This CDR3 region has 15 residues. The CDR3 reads CASSLSGRAVETQYF. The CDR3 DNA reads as TGTGCCAGCAGCCTTAGCGGGAGGGCCGTGGAGACCCAGTACTTC. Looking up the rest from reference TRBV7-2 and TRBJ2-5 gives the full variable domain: GAGVSQSPSNKVTEKGKDVELRCDPISGHTALYWYRQSLGQGLEFLIYFQGNSAPDKSGLPSDRFSAERTGGSVSTLTIQRTQQEDSAVYLCASSLSGRAVETQYFGPGTRLLVL.

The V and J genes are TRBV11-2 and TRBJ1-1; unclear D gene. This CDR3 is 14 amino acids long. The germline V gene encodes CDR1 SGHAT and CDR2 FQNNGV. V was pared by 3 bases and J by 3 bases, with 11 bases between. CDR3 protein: CASSFRVGYTEAFF. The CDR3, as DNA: TGTGCCAGCAGCTTCCGGGTCGGGTACACTGAAGCTTTCTTT.

For the CDR3, the DNA is TGCGCCAGCAGCTTGGGACAGGGGGAGACCCAGTACTTC. As protein: CASSLGQGETQYF. The chain employs TRBV5-1 and TRBJ2-5, with 8 bases lining up with TRBD1. This CDR3 region has 13 residues. The germline CDR1 and CDR2 sequences are SGHRS and YFSETQ. J was trimmed by 5 bases and V by 0 bases; bases with no gene match: 0.

The CDR3 region has the DNA TGTGCCAGCAGCCACGGTGAAAAACTGTTTTTT. Its protein is CASSHGEKLFF. The V call is TRBV14, the J call TRBJ1-4; the D is unclear. The CDR3 has 11 amino acids. The germline V and J ends were trimmed by 3 bases and 7 bases, with 3 bases remaining between them. Germline V gene data show CDR1 as SGHDN and CDR2 as FVKESK. Variable domain in full (rest from reference TRBV14 and TRBJ1-4): EAGVTQFPSHSVIEKGQTVTLRCDPISGHDNLYWYRRVMGKEIKFLLHFVKESKQDESGMPNNRFLAERTGGTYSTLKVQPAELEDSGVYFCASSHGEKLFFGSGTQLSVL.

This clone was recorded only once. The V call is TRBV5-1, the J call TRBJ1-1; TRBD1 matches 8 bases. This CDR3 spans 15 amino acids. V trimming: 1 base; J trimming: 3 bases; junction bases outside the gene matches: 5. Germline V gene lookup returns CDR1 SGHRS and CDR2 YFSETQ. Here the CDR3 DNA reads TGCGCCAGCAGCTTGCTTCAGGGGGCGGACACTGAAGCTTTCTTT. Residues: CASSLLQGADTEAFF.

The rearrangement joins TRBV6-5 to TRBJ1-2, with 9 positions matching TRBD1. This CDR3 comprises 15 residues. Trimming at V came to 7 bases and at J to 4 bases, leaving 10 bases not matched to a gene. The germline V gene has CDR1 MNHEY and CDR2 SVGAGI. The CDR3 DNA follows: TGTGCCAGCAAAGTTGGTACAGGGGGCGGCTATGGCTACACCTTC. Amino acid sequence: CASKVGTGGGYGYTF.

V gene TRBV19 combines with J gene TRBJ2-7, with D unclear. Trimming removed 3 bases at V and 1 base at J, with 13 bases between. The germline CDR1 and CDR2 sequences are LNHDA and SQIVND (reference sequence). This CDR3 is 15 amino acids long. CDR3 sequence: CASSIATRLSYEQYF. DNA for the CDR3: TGTGCCAGTAGTATCGCTACGCGCCTATCCTACGAGCAGTACTTC.

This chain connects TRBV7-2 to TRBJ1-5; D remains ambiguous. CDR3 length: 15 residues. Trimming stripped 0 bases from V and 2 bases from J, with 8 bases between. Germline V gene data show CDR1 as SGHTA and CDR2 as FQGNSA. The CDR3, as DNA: TGTGCCAGCAGCTTAGCCAGCGGGGGCAATCAGCCCCAGCATTTT. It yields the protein CASSLASGGNQPQHF.

The chain's CDR3 is CASSPRQGKLYGYTF. The CDR3 region has the DNA TGTGCCAGCAGCCCCCGACAGGGGAAACTCTATGGCTACACCTTC. V is TRBV7-3 and J is TRBJ1-2; 8 positions agree with TRBD1. This CDR3 contains 15 residues. Germline CDR1 is SGHTA and CDR2 is FQGTGA. The ends lost 5 bases at V and 4 bases at J; junction bases unmatched: 9.

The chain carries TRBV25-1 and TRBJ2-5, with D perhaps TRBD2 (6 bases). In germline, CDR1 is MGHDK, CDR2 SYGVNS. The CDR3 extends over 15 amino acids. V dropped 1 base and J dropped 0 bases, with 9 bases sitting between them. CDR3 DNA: TGTGCCAGCAGTGAATCGGGGGAACACCAAGAGACCCAGTACTTC. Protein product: CASSESGEHQETQYF.

The CDR3: CASSLGQGVSYDEQYF. The CDR3, as DNA: TGCGCCAGCAGCCTCGGACAGGGGGTGTCCTATGACGAGCAGTACTTC. The J gene is TRBJ2-7, the V gene TRBV5-1; 10 positions agree with TRBD1. The junction had 12 bases not matched to a gene; V was cut back by 4 bases and J by 5 bases. Germline V lookup: CDR1 SGHRS, CDR2 YFSETQ. This CDR3 has 16 residues.

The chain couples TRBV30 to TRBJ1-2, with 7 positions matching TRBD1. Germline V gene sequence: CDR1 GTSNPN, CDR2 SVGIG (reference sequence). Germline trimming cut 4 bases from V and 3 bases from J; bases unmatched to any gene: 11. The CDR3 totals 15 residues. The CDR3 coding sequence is TGTGCCTGGACCGTCGGGAGGGGGCGCGACTATGGCTACACCTTC. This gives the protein CAWTVGRGRDYGYTF.

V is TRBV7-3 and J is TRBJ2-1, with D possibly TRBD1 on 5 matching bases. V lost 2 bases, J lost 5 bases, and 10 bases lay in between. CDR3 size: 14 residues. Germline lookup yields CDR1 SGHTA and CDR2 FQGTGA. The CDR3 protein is CASSLGQGHNEQFF. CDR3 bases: TGTGCCAGCAGCTTAGGTCAGGGCCACAATGAGCAGTTCTTC.

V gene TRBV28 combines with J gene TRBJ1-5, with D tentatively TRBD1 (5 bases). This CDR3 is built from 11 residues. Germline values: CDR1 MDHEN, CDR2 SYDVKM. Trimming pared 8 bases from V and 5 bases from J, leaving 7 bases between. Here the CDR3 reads CASGGDQPQHF. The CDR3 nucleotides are TGTGCCAGCGGGGGGGATCAGCCCCAGCATTTT.

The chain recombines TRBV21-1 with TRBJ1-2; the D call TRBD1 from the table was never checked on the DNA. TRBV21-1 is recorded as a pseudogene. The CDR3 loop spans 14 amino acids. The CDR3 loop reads CASSKYHSLYGYTF. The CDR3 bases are TGTGCCAGCAGCAAATATCACAGCCTCTATGGCTACACCTTC.

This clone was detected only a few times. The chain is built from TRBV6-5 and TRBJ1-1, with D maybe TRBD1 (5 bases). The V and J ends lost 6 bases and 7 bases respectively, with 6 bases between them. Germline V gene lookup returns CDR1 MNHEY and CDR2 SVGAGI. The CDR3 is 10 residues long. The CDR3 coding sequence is TGTGCCAGCAGAGGGGTTGAAGCTTTCTTT. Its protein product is CASRGVEAFF.

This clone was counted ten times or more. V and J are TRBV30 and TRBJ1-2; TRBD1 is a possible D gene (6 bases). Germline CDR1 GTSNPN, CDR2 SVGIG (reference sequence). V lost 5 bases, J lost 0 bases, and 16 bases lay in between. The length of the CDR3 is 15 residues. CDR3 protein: CAWAGTLEANYGYTF. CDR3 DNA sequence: TGTGCCTGGGCGGGGACACTTGAAGCTAACTATGGCTACACCTTC.

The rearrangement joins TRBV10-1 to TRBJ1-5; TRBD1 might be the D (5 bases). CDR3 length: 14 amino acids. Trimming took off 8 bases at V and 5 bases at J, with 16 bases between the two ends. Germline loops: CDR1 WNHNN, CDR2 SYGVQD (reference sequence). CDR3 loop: CASSDGGGYQPQHF. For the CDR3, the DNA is TGCGCCAGCTCAGACGGGGGGGGTTATCAGCCCCAGCATTTT.

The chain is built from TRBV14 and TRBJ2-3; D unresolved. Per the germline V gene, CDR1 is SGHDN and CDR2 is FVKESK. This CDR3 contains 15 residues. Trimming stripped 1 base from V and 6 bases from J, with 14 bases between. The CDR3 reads CASSQVGLYGDTQYF. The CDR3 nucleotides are TGTGCCAGCAGCCAAGTGGGTTTGTACGGGGATACGCAGTATTTT. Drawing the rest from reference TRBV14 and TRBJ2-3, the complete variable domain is EAGVTQFPSHSVIEKGQTVTLRCDPISGHDNLYWYRRVMGKEIKFLLHFVKESKQDESGMPNNRFLAERTGGTYSTLKVQPAELEDSGVYFCASSQVGLYGDTQYFGPGTRLTVL.

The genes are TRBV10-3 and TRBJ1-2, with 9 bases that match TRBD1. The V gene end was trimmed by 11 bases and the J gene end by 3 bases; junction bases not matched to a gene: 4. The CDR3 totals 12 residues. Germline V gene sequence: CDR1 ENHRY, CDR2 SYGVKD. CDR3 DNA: TGTGCCGTCCGACAGGGGGACTATGGCTACACCTTC. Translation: CAVRQGDYGYTF.

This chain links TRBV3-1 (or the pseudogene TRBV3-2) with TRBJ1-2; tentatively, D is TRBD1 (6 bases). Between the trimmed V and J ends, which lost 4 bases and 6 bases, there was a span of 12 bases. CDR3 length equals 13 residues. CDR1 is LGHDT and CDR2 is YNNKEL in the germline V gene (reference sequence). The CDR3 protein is CASSPTGLDGYTF. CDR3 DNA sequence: TGTGCCAGCAGCCCTACAGGGCTGGATGGCTACACCTTC.

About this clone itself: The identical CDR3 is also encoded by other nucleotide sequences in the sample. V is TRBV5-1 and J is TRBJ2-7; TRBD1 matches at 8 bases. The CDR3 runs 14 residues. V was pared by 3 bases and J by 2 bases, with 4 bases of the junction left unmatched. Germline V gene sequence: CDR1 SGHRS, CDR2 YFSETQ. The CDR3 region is CASSSGTGPYEQYF. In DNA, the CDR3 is TGCGCCAGCAGCTCAGGGACAGGACCCTACGAGCAGTACTTC.

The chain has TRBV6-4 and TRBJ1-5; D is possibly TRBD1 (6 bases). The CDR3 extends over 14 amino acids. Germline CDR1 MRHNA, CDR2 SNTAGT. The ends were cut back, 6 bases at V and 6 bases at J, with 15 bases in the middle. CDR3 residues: CASSPQQGTQPQHF. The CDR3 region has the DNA TGTGCCAGCAGCCCACAACAGGGAACTCAGCCCCAGCATTTT.